The rows below give T cell receptor beta chains drawn from one sample of a study of T cell responses to AZD1222 COVID-19 vaccine. Using immunoSEQ multiplex PCR, the repertoire was profiled, and TCRdb retains in-frame clones only, with some absent. The repertoire holds 170,000 or so clones, with just over 90% as singletons. The sequences come from peripheral blood, collected on day 0 of AZD1222 vaccination. Receptor source: an adult in good health. CDR3s include the opening cysteine and the closing phenylalanine or tryptophan. The D gene is left open where the match is weak. Size is omitted from some rows. Given values are once, few, many or a class for expanded clones.

length,D,J,V,size,CDR3,DNA
15,NA,TRBJ2-2,TRBV3-1/TRBV3-2,NA,CASSRRGANTGELFF,TGTGCCAGCAGCCGAAGGGGAGCAAACACCGGGGAGCTGTTTTTT
14,NA,TRBJ2-7,TRBV18,NA,CASSPPGGSHEQYF,TGTGCCAGCTCACCACCGGGGGGTTCCCACGAGCAGTACTTC
13,NA,TRBJ2-6,TRBV6-4,NA,CASRASGANVLTF,TGTGCCAGCAGGGCCTCTGGGGCCAACGTCCTGACTTTC
14,NA,TRBJ1-3,TRBV2,NA,CASSDRTTGNTIYF,TGTGCCAGCAGTGATAGGACAACCGGAAACACCATATATTTT
17,TRBD2,TRBJ2-5,TRBV6-2/TRBV6-3,once,CASSPITSGASQETQYF,TGTGCCAGCAGCCCCATCACTAGCGGGGCTTCTCAAGAGACCCAGTACTTC
12,NA,TRBJ1-1,TRBV2,NA,CASTVTNTEAFF,TGTGCCAGCACGGTCACGAACACTGAAGCTTTCTTT
12,NA,TRBJ2-5,TRBV29-1,NA,CSVVMAAKTQYF,TGCAGCGTTGTGATGGCTGCGAAGACCCAGTACTTC
13,TRBD1,TRBJ1-1,TRBV7-3,NA,CASSLGTGQGQVF,TGTGCCAGCAGCTTGGGGACGGGACAGGGGCAGGTTTTT
14,NA,TRBJ2-2,TRBV7-6,NA,CASSRGGRTGELFF,TGTGCCAGCTCGAGGGGGGGACGGACCGGGGAGCTGTTTTTT
14,NA,TRBJ2-5,TRBV10-3,NA,CAISELEAQETQYF,TGTGCCATCAGTGAGCTGGAAGCTCAAGAGACCCAGTACTTC
13,NA,TRBJ1-1,TRBV12-3/TRBV12-4,NA,CASSLLVNTEAFF,TGTGCCAGCAGTTTGCTCGTGAACACTGAAGCTTTCTTT
13,NA,TRBJ2-3,TRBV5-1,NA,CASSGLVPDTQYF,TGCGCCAGCAGTGGGCTAGTACCCGATACGCAGTATTTT
14,TRBD1,TRBJ1-2,TRBV28,NA,CASSPDRDRGGYTF,TGTGCCAGCAGTCCAGACCGGGACAGGGGTGGCTACACCTTC
14,TRBD1,TRBJ2-7,TRBV10-1,NA,CASSPGTGSYEQYF,TGCGCCAGCAGTCCCGGGACAGGGTCCTACGAGCAGTACTTC
14,TRBD1,TRBJ1-2,TRBV6-4,NA,CASSGDRGLNGYTF,TGTGCCAGCAGTGGGGACAGGGGGTTAAATGGCTACACCTTC
16,NA,TRBJ2-2,TRBV18,NA,CASSPLGVPNTGELFF,TGTGCCAGCTCACCCCTAGGGGTTCCTAACACCGGGGAGCTGTTTTTT
15,TRBD1,TRBJ2-7,TRBV28,many,CASSLLTGGRNEQYF,TGTGCCAGCAGTTTACTGACAGGGGGCAGGAACGAGCAGTACTTC
15,NA,TRBJ1-6,TRBV19,NA,CASSMVSDRISPLHF,TGTGCCAGTAGTATGGTCAGTGACAGAATTTCACCCCTCCACTTT
12,NA,TRBJ1-5,TRBV7-9,few,CASSLGSQPQHF,TGTGCCAGCAGCTTGGGGAGTCAGCCCCAGCATTTT
18,TRBD1,TRBJ1-1,TRBV5-1,NA,CASSLGSGFGQGSPEAFF,TGCGCCAGCAGCTTGGGCTCCGGTTTTGGACAGGGGAGTCCTGAAGCTTTCTTT
16,TRBD1,TRBJ2-1,TRBV13,NA,CASSSTGTGDYNEQFF,TGTGCCAGCAGCTCAACCGGGACAGGGGACTACAATGAGCAGTTCTTC
12,NA,TRBJ1-4,TRBV20-1,NA,CSASTGTEKLFF,TGCAGTGCTAGTACCGGGACCGAAAAACTGTTTTTT
13,NA,TRBJ2-7,TRBV28,NA,CASRLDPAYEQYF,TGTGCCAGCAGACTCGACCCCGCCTACGAGCAGTACTTC
13,NA,TRBJ1-5,TRBV6-5,NA,CASSYAGNQPQHF,TGTGCCAGCAGTTATGCGGGCAATCAGCCCCAGCATTTT
13,NA,TRBJ1-2,TRBV12-3/TRBV12-4,NA,CASSKSHNYGYTF,TGTGCCAGCAGTAAATCTCATAACTATGGCTACACCTTC
12,NA,TRBJ1-2,TRBV15,NA,CATSRPRDGYTF,TGTGCCACCAGCAGACCTAGGGACGGCTACACCTTC
12,NA,TRBJ1-4,TRBV11-2,NA,CASSLVGEKLFF,TGTGCCAGCAGTCTCGTGGGGGAAAAACTGTTTTTT
12,NA,TRBJ1-1,TRBV7-2,NA,CASSLLQYEAFF,TGTGCCAGCAGCTTGTTACAGTATGAAGCTTTCTTT
16,TRBD2,TRBJ2-1,TRBV5-5,once,CASSFSGLADYNEQFF,TGTGCCAGCAGCTTTTCCGGACTAGCGGATTACAATGAGCAGTTCTTC
15,TRBD2,TRBJ2-1,TRBV27,few,CASSRSGGAYNEQFF,TGTGCCAGCAGCCGAAGCGGGGGGGCTTACAATGAGCAGTTCTTC
15,TRBD1,TRBJ1-5,TRBV27,NA,CASSLGSGGPQPQHF,TGTGCCAGCAGTTTAGGATCAGGGGGCCCTCAGCCCCAGCATTTT
14,NA,TRBJ2-2,TRBV5-5,NA,CASSLVRGTGELFF,TGTGCCAGCAGCTTGGTCAGGGGCACCGGGGAGCTGTTTTTT
15,TRBD2,TRBJ2-1,TRBV6-5,NA,CASSYFGGGRNEQFF,TGTGCCAGCAGTTACTTCGGGGGGGGGCGGAATGAGCAGTTCTTC
16,TRBD1,TRBJ1-2,TRBV6-2/TRBV6-3,once,CASSSAAGGAVYGYTF,TGTGCCAGCAGTTCGGCGGCAGGGGGCGCCGTCTATGGCTACACCTTC
15,TRBD1,TRBJ2-3,TRBV11-2,NA,CASSRQGPTTDTQYF,TGTGCCAGCAGTCGACAGGGGCCGACCACAGATACGCAGTATTTT
17,TRBD2,TRBJ2-3,TRBV7-2,NA,CASSFLSAGGRSDTQYF,TGTGCCAGCAGCTTCCTCTCGGCGGGGGGGCGGTCGGATACGCAGTATTTT
13,NA,TRBJ1-2,TRBV19,NA,CASSIARTGGYTF,TGTGCCAGTAGTATAGCTCGAACGGGGGGCTACACCTTC
15,NA,TRBJ1-4,TRBV6-5,NA,CASRDTGRSGEKLFF,TGTGCCAGCAGGGATACGGGGCGTAGTGGTGAAAAACTGTTTTTT
15,NA,TRBJ1-2,TRBV25-1,NA,CASSDIAGDNYGYTF,TGTGCCAGCAGTGACATCGCGGGAGATAACTATGGCTACACCTTC
16,TRBD1,TRBJ2-1,TRBV2,NA,CASSDKGQLPNNEQFF,TGTGCCAGCAGTGATAAGGGACAGTTGCCCAACAATGAGCAGTTCTTC
13,NA,TRBJ1-1,TRBV18,NA,CASSPISNTEAFF,TGTGCCAGCTCACCAATTTCGAACACTGAAGCTTTCTTT
10,NA,TRBJ1-2,TRBV2,NA,CASSAGRDTF,TGTGCCAGCAGTGCAGGACGGGACACCTTC
14,NA,TRBJ1-3,TRBV6-5,few,CASSYGRAGNTIYF,TGTGCCAGCAGTTATGGCAGGGCTGGAAACACCATATATTTT
15,NA,TRBJ1-1,TRBV19,NA,CASSSHAQADTEAFF,TGTGCCAGTAGTTCTCACGCGCAGGCGGACACTGAAGCTTTCTTT
16,NA,TRBJ1-1,TRBV5-6,NA,CASSPETDTMNTEAFF,TGTGCCAGCAGCCCGGAGACAGACACTATGAACACTGAAGCTTTCTTT
14,TRBD1,TRBJ1-1,TRBV7-9,NA,CASISTDRPTEAFF,TGTGCCAGCATATCTACGGACAGGCCTACTGAAGCTTTCTTT
16,TRBD2,TRBJ2-5,TRBV27,NA,CASSEASGGPQETQYF,TGTGCCAGCAGTGAGGCTAGCGGGGGGCCTCAAGAGACCCAGTACTTC
14,TRBD1,TRBJ1-1,TRBV11-2,NA,CASSAIRGQGESFF,TGTGCCAGCAGCGCGATTCGGGGACAGGGGGAGTCTTTCTTT
14,NA,TRBJ2-1,TRBV6-5,NA,CASSYPGKYNEQFF,TGTGCCAGCAGTTACCCCGGCAAATACAATGAGCAGTTCTTC
19,NA,TRBJ1-5,TRBV27,few,CASSPSGGGGIYSNQPQHF,TGTGCCAGCAGTCCATCCGGTGGCGGGGGTATATATAGCAATCAGCCCCAGCATTTT
15,TRBD1,TRBJ2-2,TRBV9,NA,CASSPGQGKTGELFF,TGTGCCAGCAGCCCGGGACAGGGGAAGACCGGGGAGCTGTTTTTT
13,NA,TRBJ1-3,TRBV30,NA,CAWSGGAGNTIYF,TGTGCCTGGAGTGGAGGGGCTGGAAACACCATATATTTT
15,NA,TRBJ2-2,TRBV5-1,NA,CASSLNGGDTGELFF,TGCGCCAGCAGCTTGAACGGGGGAGACACCGGGGAGCTGTTTTTT
17,TRBD2,TRBJ2-3,TRBV5-6,NA,CASSTTLAGVVADTQYF,TGTGCCAGCAGCACAACCTTAGCGGGGGTGGTTGCAGATACGCAGTATTTT